This T cell receptor (beta chain) came from a study of shared clonotypes between healthy human individuals. Study context: Sampling drew on donors who were two women and a few men aged 18 to 49. Study-wide points: Clonotype sharing among donors likely depends on sequencing depth.

The donor cohort consisted entirely of Caucasian adults residing in Nashville, Tennessee. Division of CD4+ cells produced a CD45RA+ naive subset and a CD45RA-negative memory subset. Repertoires were generated with immunoSEQ multiplex PCR, while TCRdb's copy carries only in-frame clones and drops some. The sample gives a few million clones, around 95% of which show up once; approximately 0.13% is in the top ten. Comment on this clone: Its specificity is unknown.

Germline-derived CDR1 and CDR2 are MDHEN and SYDVKM. After removal of 4 bases from V and 12 bases from J, the junction contained 20 bases not matched to a gene. This CDR3 has 18 amino acids. This rearrangement joins TRBV28 to TRBJ2-1, with 11 bases lining up with TRBD2. The sequence came from a man aged 18 to 29 in good health. The source material was naive CD4+ T cells sorted from blood. As to subset: CD45RA+ positively selected. The CDR3 is CASSSPQVLSGGGSGQFF. The CDR3 nucleotides read TGTGCCAGCAGTTCCCCCCAAGTTCTTAGCGGGGGGGGCTCTGGGCAGTTCTTC.